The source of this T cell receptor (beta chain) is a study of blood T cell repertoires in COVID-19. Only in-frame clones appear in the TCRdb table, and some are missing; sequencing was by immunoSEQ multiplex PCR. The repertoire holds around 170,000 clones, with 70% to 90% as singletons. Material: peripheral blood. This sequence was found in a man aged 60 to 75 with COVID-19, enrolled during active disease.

The CDR3, as DNA: TGTGCCTGGGGCCTCGGGGCTGGGGCCAACGTCCTGACTTTC. Protein: CAWGLGAGANVLTF. V gene TRBV30 combines with J gene TRBJ2-6, with D possibly matching TRBD2 (5 bases). The CDR3 is 14 amino acids. In germline, CDR1 is GTSNPN, CDR2 SVGIG (reference sequence). The V gene lost 5 bases and the J gene lost 2 bases, with 10 bases spanning the gap.